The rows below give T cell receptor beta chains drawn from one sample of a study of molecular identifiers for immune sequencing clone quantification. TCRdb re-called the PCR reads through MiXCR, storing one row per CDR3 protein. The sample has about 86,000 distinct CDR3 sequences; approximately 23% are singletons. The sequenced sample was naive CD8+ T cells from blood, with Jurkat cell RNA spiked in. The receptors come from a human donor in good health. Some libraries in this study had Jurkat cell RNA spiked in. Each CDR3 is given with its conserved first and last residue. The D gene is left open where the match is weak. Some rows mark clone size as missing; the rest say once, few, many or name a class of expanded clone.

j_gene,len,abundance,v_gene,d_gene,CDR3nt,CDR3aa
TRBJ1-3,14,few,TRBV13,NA,TGTGCCAGCGCCTGGGCCCTCTCTGGAAACACCATATATTTT,CASAWALSGNTIYF
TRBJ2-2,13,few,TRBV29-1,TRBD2,TGCAGCGTTACTAGCGGGCGAGGCGGGGAGCTGTTTTTT,CSVTSGRGGELFF
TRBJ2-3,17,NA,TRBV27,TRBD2,TGTGCCAGCAGTTTACTTGGTTCAGCGGGAGCCGCAGATACGCAGTATTTT,CASSLLGSAGAADTQYF
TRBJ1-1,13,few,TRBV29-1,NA,TGCAGCGTTGAAATTGGGGGGGACACTGAAGCTTTCTTT,CSVEIGGDTEAFF
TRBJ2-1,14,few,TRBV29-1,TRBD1,TGCAGCGTTGAAGGGACAGGGTTTTACAATGAGCAGTTCTTC,CSVEGTGFYNEQFF
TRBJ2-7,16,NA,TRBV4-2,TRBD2,TGTGCCAGCAGCCAAGATCTCGGACTAGCGGGCTACGAGCAGTACTTC,CASSQDLGLAGYEQYF
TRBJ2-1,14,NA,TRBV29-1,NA,TGCAGCGTTGAGCCGAGCGGGTTTTACAATGAGCAGTTCTTC,CSVEPSGFYNEQFF
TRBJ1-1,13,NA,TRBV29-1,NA,TGCAGCGTCCCTATGGACGGGAACACTGAAGCTTTCTTT,CSVPMDGNTEAFF
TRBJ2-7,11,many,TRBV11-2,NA,TGTGCCAGCAGCTTGGCCTACGAGCAGTACTTC,CASSLAYEQYF
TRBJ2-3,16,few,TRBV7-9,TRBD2,TGTGCCAGCCAGGAGGTAGCGGGAGGTGTCACAGATACGCAGTATTTT,CASQEVAGGVTDTQYF
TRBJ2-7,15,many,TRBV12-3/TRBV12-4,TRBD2,TGTGCCAGCAGTTTAGGTTTAGCGGGAGTCTACGAGCAGTACTTC,CASSLGLAGVYEQYF
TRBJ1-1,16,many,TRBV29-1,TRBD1,TGCAGCGCGACAGGGCCCGTTGGTTTTCGGTACACTGAAGCTTTCTTT,CSATGPVGFRYTEAFF
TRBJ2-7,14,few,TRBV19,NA,TGTGCCAGTAGTACCCGGGACGGACACTACGAGCAGTACTTC,CASSTRDGHYEQYF
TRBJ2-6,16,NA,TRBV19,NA,TGTGCCAGTAGTATAGATGGGTACTCTGGGGCCAACGTCCTGACTTTC,CASSIDGYSGANVLTF
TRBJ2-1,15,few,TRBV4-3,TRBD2,TGCGCCAGCAGCCATTCCAGCGGGAGTTTGGATGAGCAGTTCTTC,CASSHSSGSLDEQFF
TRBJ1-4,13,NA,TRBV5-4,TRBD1,TGTGCCAGCAGCGGGGACAGCGAGGAAAAACTGTTTTTT,CASSGDSEEKLFF
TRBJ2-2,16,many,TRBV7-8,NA,TGTGCCAGCAGCTTTTTAGACAGGAGGAACACCGGGGAGCTGTTTTTT,CASSFLDRRNTGELFF
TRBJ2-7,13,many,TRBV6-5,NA,TGTGCCAGCAGGCTGGCAGGGTACTCCGAGCAGTACTTC,CASRLAGYSEQYF
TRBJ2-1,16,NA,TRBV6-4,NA,TGTGCCAGCAGTGACGTTGCGGGCGCCCACTATAATGGGCAGTTCTTC,CASSDVAGAHYNGQFF
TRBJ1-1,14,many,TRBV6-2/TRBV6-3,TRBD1,TGTGCCAGCAGCTCGGACAGGGTTCAAACTGAAGCTTTCTTT,CASSSDRVQTEAFF
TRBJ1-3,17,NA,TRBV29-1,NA,TGCAGCGTTGAAGATGATCGGGGGGGGCCTCCTGGAAACACCATATATTTT,CSVEDDRGGPPGNTIYF
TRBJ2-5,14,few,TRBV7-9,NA,TGTGCCAGCAGCTTAGAGGGCTGGGAAGAGACCCAGTACTTC,CASSLEGWEETQYF
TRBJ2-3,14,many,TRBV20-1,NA,TGCAGTGCTAGAGAGTCCTCCCCCAGGGTTGCGCAGTATTTT,CSARESSPRVAQYF
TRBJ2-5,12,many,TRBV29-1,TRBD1,TGCAGCGTTAAAGGACAGGGGGAGACCCAGTACTTC,CSVKGQGETQYF
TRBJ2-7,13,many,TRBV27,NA,TGTGCCAGCAGTTTTGGTAGAGGATACGAGCAGTACTTC,CASSFGRGYEQYF
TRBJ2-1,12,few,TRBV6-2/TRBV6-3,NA,TGTGCCAGCAGGTTCGTATTCCAGGAGCAGTTCTTC,CASRFVFQEQFF
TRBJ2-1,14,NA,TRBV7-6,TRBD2,TGTGCCAGCAGCCCTAGCGGGAGCTGGAATGAGCAGTTCTTC,CASSPSGSWNEQFF
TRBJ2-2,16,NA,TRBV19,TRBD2,TGTGCCAGTAACCAAGCGGGGGGGTTCGTCACCGGGGAGCTGTTTTTT,CASNQAGGFVTGELFF
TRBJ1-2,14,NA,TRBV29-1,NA,TGCAGCGCCGTCATTAGGGGCAGGTATTATGGCTACACCTTC,CSAVIRGRYYGYTF
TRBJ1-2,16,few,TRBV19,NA,TGTGTCAGTAGGCGGAAAGACGTGGTCGGAAACTATGGCTACACCTTC,CVSRRKDVVGNYGYTF
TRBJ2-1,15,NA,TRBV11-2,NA,TGTGCCAGCAGCATAGGTAAGAGCTCCTACAATGAGCAGTTCTTC,CASSIGKSSYNEQFF
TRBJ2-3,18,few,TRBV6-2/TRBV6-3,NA,TGTGCCAGCAGTTACGGGATTAGAGGAGGGCTAAGCACAGATACGCAGTATTTT,CASSYGIRGGLSTDTQYF
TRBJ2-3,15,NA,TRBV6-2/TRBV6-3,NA,TGTGCCAGCAGCCTTGGGTATTTTCCCACAGATACGCAGTATTTT,CASSLGYFPTDTQYF
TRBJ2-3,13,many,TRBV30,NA,TGTGCCTGGAGGGACATGGGCACAGATACGCAGTATTTT,CAWRDMGTDTQYF
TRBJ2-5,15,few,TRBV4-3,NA,TGCGCCAGCGGCCAAGATCTAGCGAAACAAGAGACCCAGTACTTC,CASGQDLAKQETQYF
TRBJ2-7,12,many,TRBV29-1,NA,TGCAGCGTTGTCCAAGGAGTATACGAGCAGTACTTC,CSVVQGVYEQYF
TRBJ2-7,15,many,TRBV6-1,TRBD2,TGTGCCAGCAGTGGGCCGGGACGGGGGGGCTACGAGCAGTACTTC,CASSGPGRGGYEQYF
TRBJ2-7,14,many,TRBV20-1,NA,TGCAGTGCTAGAGATCTTGGGGGAAGCTACGAGCAGTACTTC,CSARDLGGSYEQYF
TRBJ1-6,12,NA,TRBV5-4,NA,TGTGCCACCTACCAGGACGAATCACCCCTCCACTTT,CATYQDESPLHF
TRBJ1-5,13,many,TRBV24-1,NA,TGTGCCACCAGTGACAGGGGCGGCCAGCCCCAGCATTTT,CATSDRGGQPQHF
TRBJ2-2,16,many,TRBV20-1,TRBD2,TGCAGTGCTGGGACTAGCGGGAGGGCGAACACCGGGGAGCTGTTTTTT,CSAGTSGRANTGELFF
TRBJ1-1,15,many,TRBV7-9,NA,TGTGCCAGCAGCCCCTATCAGGGAATGAACACTGAAGCTTTCTTT,CASSPYQGMNTEAFF
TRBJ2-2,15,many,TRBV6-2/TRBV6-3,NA,TGTGCCAGCAGTAATGACAGGACAGACACCGGGGAGCTGTTTTTT,CASSNDRTDTGELFF
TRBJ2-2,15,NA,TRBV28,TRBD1,TGTGCCACGACCCGCGGGACAGGGAAGCCCGGGGAGCTGTTTTTT,CATTRGTGKPGELFF